This T cell receptor beta chain came from a study of cytomegalovirus exposure and HLA in healthy donors. V was trimmed by 3 bases and J by 5 bases, leaving 16 bases between them. The CDR3 is 15 amino acids. Germline V lookup: CDR1 WNHNN, CDR2 SYGVQD (reference sequence). 13 Jbeta primers and 60 Vbeta primers were used for the PCR. Sequencing was performed with immunoSEQ multiplex PCR; in TCRdb, only in-frame clones are kept and a portion is missing. The sample records under 150,000 clones, roughly 80% being singletons. This sequence originates from a girl aged 2-10 years in good health and CMV-seronegative. The sample comprised PBMCs. This chain uses TRBV10-1 with TRBJ1-1, with TRBD1 as a possible D gene (5 bases). The CDR3 sequence is CASSDGSGGETEAFF. In nucleotides, the CDR3 is TGCGCCAGCAGTGACGGCTCTGGGGGGGAGACTGAAGCTTTCTTT.